A selection of T cell receptor beta chains follows, all from one sample in a study of post-analysis software for immune sequencing data. TCRdb analysed the PCR reads with MiXCR anew, one entry per CDR3 protein. The sample has 600,000 to 700,000 distinct CDR3 sequences, more than 50% seen once; the top ten hold over 9%. The material sequenced was blood. The receptors here all came from a girl aged 2 to 10 with multiple sclerosis. Both conserved end residues are part of each CDR3.

v_gene,len,j_gene,CDR3aa
TRBV6-6,16,TRBJ2-7,CASSYVLAEALYVQYF
TRBV7-2,16,TRBJ2-4,CAGSLQSGLAKNIQYF
TRBV11-2,16,TRBJ2-3,CASSPSTRPSTDTQYF
TRBV5-1,13,TRBJ2-7,CASSFSGEDEQYF
TRBV7-2,14,TRBJ2-3,CASVHRSSTDTQYF
TRBV19,15,TRBJ2-3,CASSPGQTPTDTQYF
TRBV6-5,11,TRBJ2-3,CASKDRDTQYF
TRBV4-1,13,TRBJ2-1,CASSQVAEDEQFF
TRBV5-1,13,TRBJ1-2,CASSSPGTGGYTF
TRBV29-1,15,TRBJ2-5,CSVEPDTEDQETQYF
TRBV29-1,14,TRBJ2-1,CSVFLWERSNEQFF
TRBV12-3/TRBV12-4,13,.,CASSFMAGDEQYF
TRBV29-1,15,TRBJ2-7,CSVAGSTGKSDEQYF
TRBV7-2,19,TRBJ2-1,CASSLQSGGATRAYNEQFF
TRBV6-1,14,TRBJ1-2,CASSEAGGDYGYTF
TRBV4-1,15,TRBJ2-4,CASSQDSGKKNIQYF
TRBV4-3,13,TRBJ1-2,CASSWGGNYGYTF
TRBV3-1,15,TRBJ2-7,CASSQDLAFSCEQYF
TRBV10-3,13,TRBJ2-3,CAISDDFTDTQYF
TRBV28,15,TRBJ2-3,CASSLERGGTDTQYF
TRBV20-1,16,TRBJ1-2,CSARDSDRGSRYGYTF
TRBV29-1,12,TRBJ2-1,CSVRARPNEQFF
TRBV10-3,13,TRBJ2-5,CAISEGGRETQYF
TRBV20-1,15,TRBJ1-2,CSATKGWQEVNGYTF